This T cell receptor (beta chain) was identified during a study of cytomegalovirus exposure and HLA in healthy donors. Study-level background: HLA-typed donors were the source of 90 million or so unique TCRs, which an early data release held. Overall study findings and caveats: According to the study, around 150 TCR beta chains were cytomegalovirus-associated.

This CDR3 has 14 amino acids. Per germline, CDR1 MDHEN and CDR2 SYDVKM. V dropped 4 bases and J dropped 1; count of bases not matched to a gene: 3. This clone has just one count. The target antigen is unknown. The PCR made use of 60 Vbeta and 13 Jbeta primers. Libraries were prepared by immunoSEQ multiplex PCR; TCRdb keeps only in-frame clonotypes and omits some of them. This table has about 91,000 clones, roughly 86% appearing once. This TCR came from a man between 25 and 39 years old in good health and CMV-seropositive. This chain uses TRBV28 with TRBJ1-2, with TRBD1 matching over 7 bases. Input material: PBMCs. The DNA for the CDR3 is TGTGCCAGCAGTTCCAGGGGGGATAACTATGGCTACACCTTC. Translated, it gives CASSSRGDNYGYTF.